The following is a T cell receptor (beta chain) sequence with its context. The antigen is undetermined. This sample is drawn from a study of monozygotic twins with inflammatory bowel disease. This CDR3 comprises 17 residues. Reanalyzing the 5' RACE reads, TCRdb keeps one entry per CDR3 protein, without DNA. The specimen's table records 300,000 to 400,000 distinct CDR3 sequences. Study findings and constraints: Fewer clonotypes were shared with others by IBD patients than by healthy twins, especially with disease activity. A reduction in TCRbeta diversity (inverse Simpson) was seen in IBD patients relative to healthy co-twins.

The sequenced material came from blood. V is TRBV12-3 or TRBV12-4 and J is TRBJ2-2; TCRdb reports TRBD1, a call that lacks DNA to check it against. This clonotype originated in a human donor with ulcerative colitis or Crohn's disease, or a healthy co-twin of an affected twin (not recorded which). CDR3 region: CASSSPSKGFITGELFF.